This T cell receptor beta chain was found in a study of post-analysis software for immune sequencing data (dated by TCRdb to the mid-2010s). As for the study more broadly: Relapsing-remitting, secondary progressive and progressive-relapsing multiple sclerosis were recorded as disease courses, and subtype annotation was lacking for some patients. Patient repertoires were compared against about twelve previously published healthy control repertoires from donors aged 6 to 25 years. A subset of samples was prepared in parallel using single-end sample barcoding, then pooled and co-amplified after Illumina adapter ligation.

A note on this clonotype: Its target antigen remains unknown. No base-level quality is on record; no much larger clone is a single base apart.

Points the paper makes about the study in general: Four or five TRBV segments, including TRBV5-6, TRBV5-1 and TRBV20-1, were significantly more frequent in patients than controls. Multiple sclerosis patients had significantly lower normalized Chao1 diversity than controls, a result that suggests substantial peripheral T-cell clonal expansion. Direct clustering with F measure showed strong co-clustering of samples prepared in the same batch, prompting a batch-effect correction. The multiple sclerosis patient group was slightly younger than the control group.

To demonstrate the VDJtools post-analysis software, TCR beta repertoires were profiled from the peripheral blood of about 13 young patients with multiple sclerosis. The multiple sclerosis patients were children and adolescents ranging in age from 6 to 15 years. Trimming accounts for 4 bases at V and 0 bases at J, while the number of junction bases matched to no gene is 5. The CDR3 holds 16 amino acids from the cysteine to the phenylalanine. The only DNA kept is the CDR3, 48 bases in frame from the first base. From the germline V gene, CDR1 is MNHNS and CDR2 is SASEGT. To prepare the library, PCR was applied. Instrument on record: Illumina HiSeq 2500. To reduce PCR and sequencing biases, unique molecular identifiers were built into the TCR beta cDNA libraries. Per 1 to 10 million input T cells, roughly 0.5 million cDNA molecules were obtained, such that each molecule approximated one T cell. The same protocol used for the earlier healthy control dataset was applied to prepare and sequence the patient libraries. Within a given batch, samples were prepared together, multiplexed and sequenced on the same HiSeq lane. As for the original processing: MIGEC was used to process the raw barcoded reads, and molecular identifier groups with only a single read were discarded before consensus assembly and CDR3 extraction. Clonotype tables were post-analysed with VDJtools, and diversity was normalized by down-sampling all datasets to the smallest sample size. In repertoire overlap clustering, CDR3 amino acid sequences, but not nucleotide sequences, were matched to correct batch-related cross-sample contamination. TCRdb reprocessing: public reads trimmed at Q25 with fastp, clones called with MiXCR, in-frame beta chains kept. For every CDR3 protein sequence, its rows merge into one entry that carries the most common genes and DNA. For this entry, the V and J calls and clone size follow TCRdb and not the study's own pipeline. This sample has about 400,000 distinct CDR3 sequences in its table, and about a third of those were observed once. The ten largest account for about an eighth of the sample.

The sample taken for sequencing was blood. Recombination joined TRBV6-1 with TRBJ1-5; 8 central bases correspond to TRBD1. The clonotype comes from a girl under 18 with multiple sclerosis. The nucleotides read TGTGCCAGCAGTGTTTGGACAGGGACTAGCAATCAGCCCCAGCATTTT. It specifies CASSVWTGTSNQPQHF.